This note documents a single T cell receptor beta chain sequence. Its specificity is not known. The data originate from a study of post-analysis software for immune sequencing data. Study-level background: Courses of disease covered relapsing-remitting, secondary progressive and progressive-relapsing multiple sclerosis.

Unique molecular identifiers featured in each of the TCR beta cDNA libraries. Out of roughly 1 to 11 million T cells, 450,000 to 600,000 cDNA molecules were generated. From the PCR reads, TCRdb called clonotypes with MiXCR, one entry per CDR3 protein. The data hold hundreds of thousands of distinct CDR3 sequences, with roughly three fifths observed a single time. Study findings and constraints: Samples from one preparation batch, clustered by F measure, grouped strongly together. Multiple sclerosis patients showed significantly lower normalized Chao1 diversity than controls did. When patients were compared with controls, about five TRBV segments were more frequent, TRBV5-6, TRBV5-1 and TRBV20-1 among them.

The CDR3 contains 14 residues. The V gene's germline CDR1 is DFQATT and CDR2 SNEGSKA (reference sequence). V lost 1 base to trimming and J lost 8 bases, with 14 bases between them. The rearrangement joins TRBV20-1 to TRBJ1-4, with TRBD1 as a possible D gene (5 bases). The receptor was derived from a girl aged 2-10 years with multiple sclerosis. The sequenced material came from blood. The CDR3 here is CSARVGAGNEKLFF. The CDR3, as DNA: TGCAGTGCTAGAGTAGGGGCAGGGAACGAAAAACTGTTTTTT.